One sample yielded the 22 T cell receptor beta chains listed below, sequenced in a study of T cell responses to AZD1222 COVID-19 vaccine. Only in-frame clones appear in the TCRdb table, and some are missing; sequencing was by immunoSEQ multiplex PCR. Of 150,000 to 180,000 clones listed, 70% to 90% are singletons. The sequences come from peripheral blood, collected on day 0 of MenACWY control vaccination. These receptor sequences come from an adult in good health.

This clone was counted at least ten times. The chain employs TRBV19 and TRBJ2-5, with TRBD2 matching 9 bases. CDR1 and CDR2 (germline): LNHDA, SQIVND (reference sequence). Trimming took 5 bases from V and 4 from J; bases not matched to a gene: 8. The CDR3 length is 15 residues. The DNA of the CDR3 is TGTGCCAGTAGTTTATTAGCGGGGGAGGCAGAGACCCAGTACTTC. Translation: CASSLLAGEAETQYF.

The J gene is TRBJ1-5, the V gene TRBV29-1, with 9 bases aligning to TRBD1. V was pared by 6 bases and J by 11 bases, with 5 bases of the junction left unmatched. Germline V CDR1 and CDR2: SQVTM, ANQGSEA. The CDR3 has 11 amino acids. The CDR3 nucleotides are TGCAGCGTAGTCCGGGACAGGGCCCAGCATTTT. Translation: CSVVRDRAQHF.

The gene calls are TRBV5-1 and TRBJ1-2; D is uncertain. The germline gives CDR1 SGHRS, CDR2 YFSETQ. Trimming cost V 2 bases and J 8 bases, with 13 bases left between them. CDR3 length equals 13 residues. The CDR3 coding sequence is TGCGCCAGCAGCTTCGGGCAGGTGGGAGGCTACACCTTC. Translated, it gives CASSFGQVGGYTF.

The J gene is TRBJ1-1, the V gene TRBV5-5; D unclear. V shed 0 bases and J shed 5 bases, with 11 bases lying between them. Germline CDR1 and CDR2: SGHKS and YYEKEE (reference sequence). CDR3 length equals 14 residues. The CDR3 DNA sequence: TGTGCCAGCAGCTTGGGGTCGGGGAGAACTGAAGCTTTCTTT. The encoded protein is CASSLGSGRTEAFF. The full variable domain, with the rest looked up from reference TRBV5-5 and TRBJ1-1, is DAGVTQSPTHLIKTRGQQVTLRCSPISGHKSVSWYQQVLGQGPQFIFQYYEKEERGRGNFPDRFSARQFPNYSSELNVNALLLGDSALYLCASSLGSGRTEAFFGQGTRLTVV.

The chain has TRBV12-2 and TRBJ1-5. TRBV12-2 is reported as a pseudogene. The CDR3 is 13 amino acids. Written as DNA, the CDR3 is TGTGCAAGTCGCTTAAGGGTGAATCAGCCCCAGCATTTT. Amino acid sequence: CASRLRVNQPQHF.

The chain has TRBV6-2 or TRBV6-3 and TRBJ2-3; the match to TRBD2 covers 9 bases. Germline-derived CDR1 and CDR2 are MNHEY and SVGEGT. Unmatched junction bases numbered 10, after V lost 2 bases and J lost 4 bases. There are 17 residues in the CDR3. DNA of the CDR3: TGTGCCAGCAGTTACCCCCCCTGGCGGGGGGGGTCAGATACGCAGTATTTT. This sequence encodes CASSYPPWRGGSDTQYF.

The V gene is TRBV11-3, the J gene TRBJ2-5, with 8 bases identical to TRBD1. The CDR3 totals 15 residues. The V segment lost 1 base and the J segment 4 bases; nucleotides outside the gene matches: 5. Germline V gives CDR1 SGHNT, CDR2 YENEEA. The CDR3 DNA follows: TGTGCCAGCAGCTTAGGGACAGGGACAGCAGAGACCCAGTACTTC. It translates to CASSLGTGTAETQYF.

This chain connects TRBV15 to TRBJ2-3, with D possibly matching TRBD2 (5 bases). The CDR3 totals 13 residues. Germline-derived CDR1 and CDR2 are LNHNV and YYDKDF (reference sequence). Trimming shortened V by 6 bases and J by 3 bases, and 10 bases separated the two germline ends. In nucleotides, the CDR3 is TGTGCCACCAGAATCTGGAGGACAGATACGCAGTATTTT. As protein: CATRIWRTDTQYF.

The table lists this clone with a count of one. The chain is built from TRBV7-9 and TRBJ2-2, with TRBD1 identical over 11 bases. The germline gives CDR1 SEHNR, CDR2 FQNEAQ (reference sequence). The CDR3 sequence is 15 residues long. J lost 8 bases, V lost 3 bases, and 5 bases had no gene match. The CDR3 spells CASSLGQGVTGELFF. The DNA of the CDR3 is TGTGCCAGCAGCTTGGGACAGGGGGTTACTGGGGAGCTGTTTTTT. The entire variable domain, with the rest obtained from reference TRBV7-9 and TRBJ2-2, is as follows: DTGVSQNPRHKITKRGQNVTFRCDPISEHNRLYWYRQTLGQGPEFLTYFQNEAQLEKSRLLSDRFSAERPKGSFSTLEIQRTEQGDSAMYLCASSLGQGVTGELFFGEGSRLTVL.

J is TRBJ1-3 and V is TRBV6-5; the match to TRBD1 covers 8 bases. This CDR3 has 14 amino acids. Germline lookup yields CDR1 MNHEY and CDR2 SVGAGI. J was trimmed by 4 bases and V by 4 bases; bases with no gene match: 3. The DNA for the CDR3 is TGTGCCAGCAGTTCCCACAGGGGGGGAAACACCATATATTTT. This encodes CASSSHRGGNTIYF.

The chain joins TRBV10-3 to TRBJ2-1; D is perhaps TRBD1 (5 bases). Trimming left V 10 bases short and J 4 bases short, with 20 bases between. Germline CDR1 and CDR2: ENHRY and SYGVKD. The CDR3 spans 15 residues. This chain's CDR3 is CATVDSQRGYNEQFF. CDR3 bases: TGTGCCACCGTCGACAGCCAAAGGGGTTACAATGAGCAGTTCTTC.

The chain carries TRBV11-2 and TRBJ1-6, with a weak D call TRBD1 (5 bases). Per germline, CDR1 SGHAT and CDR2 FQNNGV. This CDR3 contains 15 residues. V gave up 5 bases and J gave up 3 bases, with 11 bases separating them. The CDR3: CASSTHQGYNSPLHF. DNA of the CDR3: TGTGCCAGCAGCACTCATCAGGGCTATAATTCACCCCTCCACTTT.

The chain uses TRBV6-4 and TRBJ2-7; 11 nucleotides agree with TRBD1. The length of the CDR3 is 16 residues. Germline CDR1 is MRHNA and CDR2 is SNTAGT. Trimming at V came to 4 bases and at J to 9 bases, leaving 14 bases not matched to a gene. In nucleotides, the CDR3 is TGTGCCAGCAGTGCCTCGAGGGACAGGGGGTCACTGGGGCAGTACGTC. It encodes CASSASRDRGSLGQYV.

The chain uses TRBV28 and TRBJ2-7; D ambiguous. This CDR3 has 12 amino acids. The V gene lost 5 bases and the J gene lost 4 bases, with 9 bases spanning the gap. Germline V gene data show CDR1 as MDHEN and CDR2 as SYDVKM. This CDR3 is CASSTKGYEQYV. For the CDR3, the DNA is TGTGCCAGCAGTACCAAGGGTTACGAGCAGTACGTC.

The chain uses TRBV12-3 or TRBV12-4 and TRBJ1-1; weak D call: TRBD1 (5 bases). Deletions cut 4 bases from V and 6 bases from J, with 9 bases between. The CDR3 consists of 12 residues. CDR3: CASSSGGAEAFF. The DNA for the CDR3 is TGTGCCAGCAGTTCCGGGGGGGCTGAAGCTTTCTTT.

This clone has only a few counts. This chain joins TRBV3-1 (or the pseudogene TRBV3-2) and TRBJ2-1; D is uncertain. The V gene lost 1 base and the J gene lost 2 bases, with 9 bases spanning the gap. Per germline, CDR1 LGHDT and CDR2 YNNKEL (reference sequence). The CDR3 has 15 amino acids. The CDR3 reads CASSQAPVAYNEQFF. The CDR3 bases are TGTGCCAGCAGCCAAGCCCCGGTGGCCTACAATGAGCAGTTCTTC.

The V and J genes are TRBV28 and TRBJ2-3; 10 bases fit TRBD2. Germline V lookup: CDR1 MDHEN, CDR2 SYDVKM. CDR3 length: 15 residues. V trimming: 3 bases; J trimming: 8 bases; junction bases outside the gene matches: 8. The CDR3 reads CASSLPSGGLGTQYF. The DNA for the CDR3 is TGTGCCAGCAGTTTGCCTAGCGGGGGATTGGGTACGCAGTATTTT.

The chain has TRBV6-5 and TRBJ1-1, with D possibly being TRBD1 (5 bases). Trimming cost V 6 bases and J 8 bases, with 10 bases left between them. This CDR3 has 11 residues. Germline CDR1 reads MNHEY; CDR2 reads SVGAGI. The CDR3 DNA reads TGTGCCAGCAGATTCGGGGCAGAAGCTTTCTTT. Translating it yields CASRFGAEAFF.

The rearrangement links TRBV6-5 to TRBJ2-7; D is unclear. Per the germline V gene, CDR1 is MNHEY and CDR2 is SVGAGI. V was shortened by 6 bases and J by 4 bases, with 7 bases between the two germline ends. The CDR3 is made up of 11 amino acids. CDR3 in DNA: TGTGCCAGCAGGATTACGTACGAGCAGTACTTC. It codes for CASRITYEQYF.

The CDR3 DNA follows: TGCGCCAGCAGCCGAACGGGACAGGGTTCCACTGAAGCTTTCTTT. This translates into CASSRTGQGSTEAFF. J is TRBJ1-1 and V is TRBV4-1; 9 nucleotides match TRBD1. V lost 4 bases to trimming and J lost 4 bases; unmatched junction nucleotides: 7. The CDR3 loop spans 15 amino acids. Per germline, CDR1 MGHRA and CDR2 YSYEKL.

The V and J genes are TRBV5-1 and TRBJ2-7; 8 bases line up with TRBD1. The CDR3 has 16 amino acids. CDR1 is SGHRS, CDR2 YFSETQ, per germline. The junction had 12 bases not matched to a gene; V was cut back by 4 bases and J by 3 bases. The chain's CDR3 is CASSQGTGLGDYEQYF. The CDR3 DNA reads TGCGCCAGCAGCCAAGGGACAGGTTTGGGGGACTACGAGCAGTACTTC.

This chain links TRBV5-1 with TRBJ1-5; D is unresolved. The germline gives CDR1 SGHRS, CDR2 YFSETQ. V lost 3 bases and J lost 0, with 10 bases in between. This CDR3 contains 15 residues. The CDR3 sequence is CASSSEGNSNQPQHF. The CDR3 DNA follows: TGCGCCAGCAGCTCGGAAGGTAATAGCAATCAGCCCCAGCATTTT.